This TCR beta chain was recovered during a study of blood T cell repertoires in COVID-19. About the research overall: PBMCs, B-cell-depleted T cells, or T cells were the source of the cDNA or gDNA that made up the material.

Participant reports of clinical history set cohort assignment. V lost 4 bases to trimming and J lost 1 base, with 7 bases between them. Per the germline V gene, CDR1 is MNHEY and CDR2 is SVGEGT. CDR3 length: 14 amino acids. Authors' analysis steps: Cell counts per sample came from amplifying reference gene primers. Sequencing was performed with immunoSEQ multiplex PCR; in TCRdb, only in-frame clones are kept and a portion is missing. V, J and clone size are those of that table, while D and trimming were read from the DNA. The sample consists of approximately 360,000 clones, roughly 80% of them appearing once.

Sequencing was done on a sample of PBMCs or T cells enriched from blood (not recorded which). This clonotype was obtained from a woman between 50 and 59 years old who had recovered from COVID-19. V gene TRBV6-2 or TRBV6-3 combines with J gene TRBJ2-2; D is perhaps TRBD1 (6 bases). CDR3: CASSSDRNTGELFF. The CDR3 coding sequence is TGTGCCAGCAGTTCGGACAGGAACACCGGGGAGCTGTTTTTT.